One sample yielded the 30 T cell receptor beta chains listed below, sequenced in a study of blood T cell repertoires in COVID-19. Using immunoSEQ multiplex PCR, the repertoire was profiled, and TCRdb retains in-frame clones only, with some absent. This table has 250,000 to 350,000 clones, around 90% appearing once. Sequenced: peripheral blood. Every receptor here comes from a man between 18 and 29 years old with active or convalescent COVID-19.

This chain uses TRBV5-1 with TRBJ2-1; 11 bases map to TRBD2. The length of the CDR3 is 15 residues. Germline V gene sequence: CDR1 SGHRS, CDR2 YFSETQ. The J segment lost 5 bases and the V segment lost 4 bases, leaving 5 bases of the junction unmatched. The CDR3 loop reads CASSELAGANNEQFF. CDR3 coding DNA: TGCGCCAGCAGCGAACTAGCGGGGGCAAACAATGAGCAGTTCTTC.

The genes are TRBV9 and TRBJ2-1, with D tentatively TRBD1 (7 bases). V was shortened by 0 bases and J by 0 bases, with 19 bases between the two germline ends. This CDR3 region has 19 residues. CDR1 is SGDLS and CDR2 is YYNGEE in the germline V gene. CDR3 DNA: TGTGCCAGCAGCGTAGTGGGGGAGGCGCGGACAGGCTCCTACAATGAGCAGTTCTTC. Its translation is CASSVVGEARTGSYNEQFF.

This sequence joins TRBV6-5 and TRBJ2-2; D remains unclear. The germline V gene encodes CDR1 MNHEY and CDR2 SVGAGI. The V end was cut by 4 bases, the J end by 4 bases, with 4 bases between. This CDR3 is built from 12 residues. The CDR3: CASSSLTGELFF. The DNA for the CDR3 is TGTGCCAGCAGTTCCCTCACCGGGGAGCTGTTTTTT.

The CDR3 loop reads CASSQRGTGPNSGYTF. In nucleotides, the CDR3 is TGTGCCAGCAGCCAAAGGGGGACAGGGCCTAATAGTGGCTACACCTTC. The genes are TRBV7-9 and TRBJ1-2, with TRBD1 matching 9 bases. Trimming removed 5 bases from V and 7 bases from J; junction bases left unmatched: 14. Germline loops: CDR1 SEHNR, CDR2 FQNEAQ (reference sequence). The CDR3 length is 16 residues.

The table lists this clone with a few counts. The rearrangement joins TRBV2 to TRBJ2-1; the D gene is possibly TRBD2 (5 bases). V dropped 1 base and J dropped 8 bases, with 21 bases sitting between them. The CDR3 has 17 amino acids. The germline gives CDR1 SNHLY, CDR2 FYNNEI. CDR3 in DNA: TGTGCCAGCAGTGAAGGCTATGACGTGGGAGTCTCAGATGAGCAGTTCTTC. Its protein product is CASSEGYDVGVSDEQFF.

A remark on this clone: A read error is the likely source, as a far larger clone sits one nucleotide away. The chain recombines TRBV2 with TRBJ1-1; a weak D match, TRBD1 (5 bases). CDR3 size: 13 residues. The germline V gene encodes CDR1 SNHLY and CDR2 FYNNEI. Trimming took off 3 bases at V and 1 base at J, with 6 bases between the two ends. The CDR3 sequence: CASSDRANTEAFF. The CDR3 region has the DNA TGTGCCAGCAGTGACAGGGCGAACACTGAAGCTTTCTTT.

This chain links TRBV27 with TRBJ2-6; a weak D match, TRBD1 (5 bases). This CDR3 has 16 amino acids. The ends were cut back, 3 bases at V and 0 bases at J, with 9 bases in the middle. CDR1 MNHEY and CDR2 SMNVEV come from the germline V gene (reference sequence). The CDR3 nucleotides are TGTGCCAGCAGTTTTATTGGGGCCTCTGGGGCCAACGTCCTGACTTTC. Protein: CASSFIGASGANVLTF.

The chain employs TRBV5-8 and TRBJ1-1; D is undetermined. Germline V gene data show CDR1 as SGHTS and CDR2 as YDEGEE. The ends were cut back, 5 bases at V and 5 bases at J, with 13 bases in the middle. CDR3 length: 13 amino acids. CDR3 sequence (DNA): TGTGCCAGCAGTTTTGCGGAGAGGACTGAAGCTTTCTTT. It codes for CASSFAERTEAFF.

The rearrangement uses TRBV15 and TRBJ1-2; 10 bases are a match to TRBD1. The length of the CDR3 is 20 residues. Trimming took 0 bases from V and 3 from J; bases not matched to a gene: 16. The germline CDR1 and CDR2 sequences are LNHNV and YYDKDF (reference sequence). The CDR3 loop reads CATSRDRGGTGEESDYGYTF. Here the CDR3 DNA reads TGTGCCACCAGCAGAGATCGGGGGGGGACAGGGGAAGAGAGTGACTATGGCTACACCTTC.

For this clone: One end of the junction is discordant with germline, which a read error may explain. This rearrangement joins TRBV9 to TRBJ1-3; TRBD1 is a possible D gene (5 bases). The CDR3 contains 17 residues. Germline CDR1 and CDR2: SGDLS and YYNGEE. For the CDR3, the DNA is TGTGCCAGTAGCGTAGCCCCACAGGTGGGCTCTGGAAACACCATATATTTT. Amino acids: CASSVAPQVGSGNTIYF. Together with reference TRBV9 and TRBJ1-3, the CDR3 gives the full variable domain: DSGVTQTPKHLITATGQRVTLRCSPRSGDLSVYWYQQSLDQGLQFLIQYYNGEERAKGNILERFSAQQFPDLHSELNLSSLELGDSALYFCASSVAPQVGSGNTIYFGEGSWLTVV.

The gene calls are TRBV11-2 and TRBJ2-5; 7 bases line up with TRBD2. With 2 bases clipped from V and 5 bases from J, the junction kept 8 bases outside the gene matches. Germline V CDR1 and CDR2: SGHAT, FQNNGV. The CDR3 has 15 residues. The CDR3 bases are TGTGCCAGCAGCTTAAGCGGGATGGGTTTTGAGACCCAGTACTTC. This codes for CASSLSGMGFETQYF.

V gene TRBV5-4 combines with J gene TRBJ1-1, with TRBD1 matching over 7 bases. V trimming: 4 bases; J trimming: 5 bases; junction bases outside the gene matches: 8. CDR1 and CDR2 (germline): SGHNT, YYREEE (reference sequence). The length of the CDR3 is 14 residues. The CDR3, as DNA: TGTGCCAGCAGCACATACAGGGGCGGAACTGAAGCTTTCTTT. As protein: CASSTYRGGTEAFF. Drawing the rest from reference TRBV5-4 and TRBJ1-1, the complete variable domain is ETGVTQSPTHLIKTRGQQVTLRCSSQSGHNTVSWYQQALGQGPQFIFQYYREEENGRGNFPPRFSGLQFPNYSSELNVNALELDDSALYLCASSTYRGGTEAFFGQGTRLTVV.

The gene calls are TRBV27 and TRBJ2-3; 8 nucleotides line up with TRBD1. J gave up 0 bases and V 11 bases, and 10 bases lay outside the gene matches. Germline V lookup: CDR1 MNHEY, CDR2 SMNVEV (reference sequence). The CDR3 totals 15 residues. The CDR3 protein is CASDRTGGSTDTQYF. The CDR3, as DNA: TGTGCCTCAGACCGAACAGGGGGAAGCACAGATACGCAGTATTTT.

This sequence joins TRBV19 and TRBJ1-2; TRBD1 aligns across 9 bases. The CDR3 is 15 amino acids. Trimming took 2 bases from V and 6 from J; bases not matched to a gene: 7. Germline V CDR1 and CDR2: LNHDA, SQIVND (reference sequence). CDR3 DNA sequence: TGTGCCAGTAGTATAATACAGGGGGCACCTAATGGCTACACCTTC. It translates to CASSIIQGAPNGYTF.

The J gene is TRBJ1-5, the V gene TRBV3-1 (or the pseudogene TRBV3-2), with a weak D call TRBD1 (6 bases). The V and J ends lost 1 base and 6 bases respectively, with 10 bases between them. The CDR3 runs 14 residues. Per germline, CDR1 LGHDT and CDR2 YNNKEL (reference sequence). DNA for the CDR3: TGTGCCAGCAGCCAAGCGGCAGGGGTTCAGCCCCAGCATTTT. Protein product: CASSQAAGVQPQHF.

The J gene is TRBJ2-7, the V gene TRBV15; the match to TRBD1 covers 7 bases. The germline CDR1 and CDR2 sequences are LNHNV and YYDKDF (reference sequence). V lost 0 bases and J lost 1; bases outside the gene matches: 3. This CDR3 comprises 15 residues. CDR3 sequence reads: CATSRDRTGSYEQYF. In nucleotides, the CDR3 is TGTGCCACCAGCAGAGATAGGACAGGATCCTACGAGCAGTACTTC. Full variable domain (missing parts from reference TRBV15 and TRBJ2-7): DAMVIQNPRYQVTQFGKPVTLSCSQTLNHNVMYWYQQKSSQAPKLLFHYYDKDFNNEADTPDNFQSRRPNTSFCFLDIRSPGLGDTAMYLCATSRDRTGSYEQYFGPGTRLTVT.

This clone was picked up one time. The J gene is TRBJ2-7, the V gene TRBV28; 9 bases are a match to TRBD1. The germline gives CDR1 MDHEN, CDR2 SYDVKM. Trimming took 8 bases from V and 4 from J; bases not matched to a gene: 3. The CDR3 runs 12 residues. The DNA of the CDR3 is TGTGCCAGCCGACAGGGGGAGTACGAGCAGTACTTC. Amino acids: CASRQGEYEQYF.

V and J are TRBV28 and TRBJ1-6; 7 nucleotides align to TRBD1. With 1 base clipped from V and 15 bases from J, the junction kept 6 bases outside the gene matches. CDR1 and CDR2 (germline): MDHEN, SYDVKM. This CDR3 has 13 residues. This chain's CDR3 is CASSLYPRQGLHF. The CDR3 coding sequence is TGTGCCAGCAGTTTATATCCGAGACAGGGCCTCCACTTT.

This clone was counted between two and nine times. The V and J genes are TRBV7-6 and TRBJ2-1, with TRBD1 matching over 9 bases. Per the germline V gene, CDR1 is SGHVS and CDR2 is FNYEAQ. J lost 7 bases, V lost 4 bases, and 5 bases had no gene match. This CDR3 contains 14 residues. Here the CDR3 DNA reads TGTGCCAGCAGCTCCCGGGACAGGGTTAATGAGCAGTTCTTC. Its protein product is CASSSRDRVNEQFF.

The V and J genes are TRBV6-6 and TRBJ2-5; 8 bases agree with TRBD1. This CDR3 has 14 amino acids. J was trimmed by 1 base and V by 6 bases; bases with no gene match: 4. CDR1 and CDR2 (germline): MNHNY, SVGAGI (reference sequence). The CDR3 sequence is CASRPGGSQETQYF. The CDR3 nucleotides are TGTGCCAGCAGGCCAGGGGGCTCCCAAGAGACCCAGTACTTC.

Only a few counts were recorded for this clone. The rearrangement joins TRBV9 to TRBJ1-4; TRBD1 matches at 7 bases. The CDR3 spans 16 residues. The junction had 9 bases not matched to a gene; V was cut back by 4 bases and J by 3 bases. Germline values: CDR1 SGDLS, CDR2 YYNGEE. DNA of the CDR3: TGTGCCAGCAGCCCCCGCCCGGACAGGCCTAATGAAAAACTGTTTTTT. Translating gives CASSPRPDRPNEKLFF.

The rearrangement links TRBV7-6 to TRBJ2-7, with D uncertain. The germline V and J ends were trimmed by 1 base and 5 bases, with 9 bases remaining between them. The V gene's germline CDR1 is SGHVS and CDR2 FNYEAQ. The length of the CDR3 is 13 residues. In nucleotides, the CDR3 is TGTGCCAGCAGCTTAGACATTTTCGACGAGCAGTACTTC. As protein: CASSLDIFDEQYF.

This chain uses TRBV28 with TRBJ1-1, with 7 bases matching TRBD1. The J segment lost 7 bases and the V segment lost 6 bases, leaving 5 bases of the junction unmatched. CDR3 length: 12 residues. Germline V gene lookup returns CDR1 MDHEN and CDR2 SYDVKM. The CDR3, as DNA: TGTGCCAGCAGGCCTACAGGGGTTGAAGCTTTCTTT. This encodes CASRPTGVEAFF.

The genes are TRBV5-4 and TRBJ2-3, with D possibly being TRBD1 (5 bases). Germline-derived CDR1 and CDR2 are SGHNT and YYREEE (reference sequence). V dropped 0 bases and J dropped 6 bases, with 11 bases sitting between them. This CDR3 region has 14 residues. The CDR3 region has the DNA TGTGCCAGCAGCTTGGCGGCAGGGTCGGATACGCAGTATTTT. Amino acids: CASSLAAGSDTQYF.

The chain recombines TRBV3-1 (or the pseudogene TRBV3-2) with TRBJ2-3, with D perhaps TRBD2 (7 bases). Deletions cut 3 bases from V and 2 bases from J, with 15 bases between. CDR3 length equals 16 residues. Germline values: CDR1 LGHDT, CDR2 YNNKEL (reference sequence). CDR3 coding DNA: TGTGCCAGCAGCCACCCACGGGGGGCTCACACAGATACGCAGTATTTT. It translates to CASSHPRGAHTDTQYF.

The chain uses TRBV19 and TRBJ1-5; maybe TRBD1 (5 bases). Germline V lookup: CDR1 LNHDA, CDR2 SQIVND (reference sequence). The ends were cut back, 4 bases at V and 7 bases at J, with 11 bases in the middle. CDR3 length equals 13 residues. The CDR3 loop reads CASSRQRGQPQHF. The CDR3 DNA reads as TGTGCCAGTAGTAGACAGAGAGGACAGCCCCAGCATTTT. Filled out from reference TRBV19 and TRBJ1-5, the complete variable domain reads DGGITQSPKYLFRKEGQNVTLSCEQNLNHDAMYWYRQDPGQGLRLIYYSQIVNDFQKGDIAEGYSVSREKKESFPLTVTSAQKNPTAFYLCASSRQRGQPQHFGDGTRLSIL.

CDR3 bases: TGTGCCAGCAGTTTATCTTGGACTAGCGGAGAGACCCAGTACTTC. It encodes CASSLSWTSGETQYF. This chain links TRBV27 with TRBJ2-5, with 10 bases aligning to TRBD2. Trimming removed 0 bases from V and 4 bases from J; junction bases left unmatched: 2. Germline CDR1 and CDR2: MNHEY and SMNVEV (reference sequence). The CDR3 totals 15 residues.

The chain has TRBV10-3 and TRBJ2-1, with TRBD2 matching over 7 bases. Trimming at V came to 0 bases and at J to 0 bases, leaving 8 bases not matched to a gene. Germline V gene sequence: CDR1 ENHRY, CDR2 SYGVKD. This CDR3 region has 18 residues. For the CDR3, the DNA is TGTGCCATCAGTGAGTCGGGGACTAACCTTCTCTCCTACAATGAGCAGTTCTTC. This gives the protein CAISESGTNLLSYNEQFF.

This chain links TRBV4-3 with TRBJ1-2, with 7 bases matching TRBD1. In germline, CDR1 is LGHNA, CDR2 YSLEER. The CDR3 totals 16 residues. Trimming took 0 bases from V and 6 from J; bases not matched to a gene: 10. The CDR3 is CASSQESYSTGNGYTF. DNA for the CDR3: TGCGCCAGCAGCCAAGAATCGTACTCGACAGGGAATGGCTACACCTTC.

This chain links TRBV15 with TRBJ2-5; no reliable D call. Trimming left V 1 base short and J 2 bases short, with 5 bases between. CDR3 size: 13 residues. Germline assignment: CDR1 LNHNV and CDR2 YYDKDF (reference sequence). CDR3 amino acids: CATSRGTQETQYF. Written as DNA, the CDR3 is TGTGCCACCAGCAGAGGTACACAAGAGACCCAGTACTTC. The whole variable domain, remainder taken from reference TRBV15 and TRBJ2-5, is DAMVIQNPRYQVTQFGKPVTLSCSQTLNHNVMYWYQQKSSQAPKLLFHYYDKDFNNEADTPDNFQSRRPNTSFCFLDIRSPGLGDTAMYLCATSRGTQETQYFGPGTRLLVL.